These 12 T cell receptor beta chains share one sample of origin, sequenced in a study of Ad26.COV2.S vaccination and SARS-CoV-2 variants. Treatment reported: some 20 received Ad26.COV2.S at low or high dose, single or two shots; about 5 received placebo; per-sample allocation not given. Samples analyzed were those drawn on day 63 after the first vaccine or placebo injection. TCRdb keeps only in-frame clones here, not all; method: immunoSEQ multiplex PCR. Among about 440,000 clones listed, about 90% were seen once. The sample was peripheral blood, taken in a trial of Ad26.COV2.S vaccine versus placebo. These receptors were taken from a person between 18 and 65 years old who received the Ad26.COV2.S COVID-19 vaccine or a placebo.

This chain joins TRBV10-3 and TRBJ2-2; D uncertain. Germline V gene sequence: CDR1 ENHRY, CDR2 SYGVKD. V lost 2 bases and J lost 1, with 5 bases in between. The CDR3 is 14 residues long. CDR3 DNA sequence: TGTGCCATCAGTGAGCAACAGAACACCGGGGAGCTGTTTTTT. Its translation: CAISEQQNTGELFF.

This clone has just one count. The gene calls are TRBV13 and TRBJ2-5; 9 bases agree with TRBD2. Germline V lookup: CDR1 PRHDT, CDR2 FYEKMQ (reference sequence). The length of the CDR3 is 14 residues. The junction had 6 bases not matched to a gene; V was cut back by 5 bases and J by 5 bases. CDR3 in amino acids: CASSPPLAGETQYF. The CDR3 nucleotides read TGTGCCAGCAGCCCCCCGCTAGCGGGGGAGACCCAGTACTTC.

This chain's CDR3 is CASSFGAEQYF. As DNA, the CDR3 is TGCGCCAGCAGCTTTGGGGCCGAGCAGTACTTC. This chain connects TRBV5-1 to TRBJ2-7; D is possibly TRBD1 (5 bases). In germline, CDR1 is SGHRS, CDR2 YFSETQ. This CDR3 has 11 amino acids. V was shortened by 2 bases and J by 6 bases, with 6 bases between the two germline ends.

In this sample, this clone turned up once. V usage is TRBV28 and J usage is TRBJ2-1; D remains unclear. The germline V gene has CDR1 MDHEN and CDR2 SYDVKM. The CDR3 sequence is 16 residues long. With 4 bases removed from V and 0 bases from J, the gap between germline ends came to 13 bases. CDR3 protein: CASSSLAPYSYNEQFF. Here the CDR3 DNA reads TGTGCCAGCAGTTCTCTTGCGCCCTACTCCTACAATGAGCAGTTCTTC.

V is TRBV24-1 and J is TRBJ2-7; 13 positions match TRBD2. Germline loops: CDR1 KGHDR, CDR2 SFDVKD. This CDR3 spans 17 amino acids. V lost 4 bases and J lost 5; bases outside the gene matches: 10. As DNA, the CDR3 is TGTGCCACCAGTGACTGGACTAGCGGGAGAGGATGCGACGAGCAGTACTTC. This encodes CATSDWTSGRGCDEQYF.

The chain combines TRBV7-2 with TRBJ2-3; D not resolved. The germline V gene has CDR1 SGHTA and CDR2 FQGNSA. Trimming stripped 4 bases from V and 2 bases from J, with 13 bases between. This CDR3 contains 15 residues. The CDR3 reads CASSSPSLLTDTQYF. CDR3 nucleotide sequence: TGTGCCAGCAGCTCACCTTCCCTCCTCACAGATACGCAGTATTTT.

The chain carries TRBV9 and TRBJ2-1, with TRBD2 identical over 7 bases. The germline V gene has CDR1 SGDLS and CDR2 YYNGEE. Unmatched junction bases numbered 7, after V lost 3 bases and J lost 4 bases. The CDR3 extends over 15 amino acids. In DNA form, the CDR3 reads TGTGCCAGCAGCGAGGGAGGGACTATATACAATGAGCAGTTCTTC. Residues: CASSEGGTIYNEQFF.

This clone was seen just once. This chain joins TRBV18 and TRBJ2-7, with a tentative D call TRBD2 (5 bases). Germline lookup yields CDR1 KGHSH and CDR2 LQKENI. The CDR3 length is 14 residues. V lost 1 base to trimming and J lost 3 bases, with 10 bases between them. The CDR3 DNA sequence: TGTGCCAGCTCACCACGAGGGTCCAACTACGAGCAGTACTTC. It encodes CASSPRGSNYEQYF.

This clone was observed a single time. The V and J genes are TRBV27 and TRBJ2-3; 8 positions agree with TRBD1. The CDR3 extends over 14 amino acids. V trimming: 10 bases; J trimming: 0 bases; junction bases outside the gene matches: 6. CDR1 is MNHEY and CDR2 is SMNVEV in the germline V gene (reference sequence). CDR3 coding DNA: TGTGCCACCCAGACAGGGGTTAGCACAGATACGCAGTATTTT. It encodes CATQTGVSTDTQYF.

The J gene is TRBJ2-7, the V gene TRBV3-1 (or the pseudogene TRBV3-2), with D perhaps assigned TRBD1 or TRBD2 (5 bases each). Germline CDR1 and CDR2: LGHDT and YNNKEL (reference sequence). Deletions cut 6 bases from V and 6 bases from J, with 12 bases between. This CDR3 spans 12 amino acids. The CDR3 DNA sequence: TGTGCCAGCAGACAGAGGGGTGGCGAGCAGTACTTC. Translated: CASRQRGGEQYF.

The chain employs TRBV9 and TRBJ1-2; TRBD1 matches 12 bases. Germline V CDR1 and CDR2: SGDLS, YYNGEE. The V gene end was trimmed by 0 bases and the J gene end by 7 bases; junction bases not matched to a gene: 10. The CDR3 sequence is 17 residues long. The chain's CDR3 is CASSVVGQGAAGFGYTF. The DNA of the CDR3 is TGTGCCAGCAGCGTAGTGGGACAGGGGGCCGCGGGGTTTGGCTACACCTTC.

The rearrangement joins TRBV13 to TRBJ2-7, with D unresolved. Germline values: CDR1 PRHDT, CDR2 FYEKMQ (reference sequence). V gave up 0 bases and J gave up 7 bases, with 10 bases separating them. The CDR3 runs to 13 residues. CDR3 in amino acids: CASSLGSLGEQYF. The CDR3 DNA is TGTGCCAGCAGCTTAGGCAGCCTGGGGGAGCAGTACTTC.